The 25 T cell receptor beta chains listed next were all sequenced from one sample in a study of cytomegalovirus exposure and HLA in healthy donors. The PCR used 60 Vbeta and 13 Jbeta primers. Sequencing was performed with immunoSEQ multiplex PCR; in TCRdb, only in-frame clones are kept and a portion is missing. The data show some 270,000 clones, with under 90% seen just once and around 0.33% held by the top ten. The sample consisted of PBMCs. Every receptor here comes from a girl aged 2-15 years in good health and CMV-seronegative.

The chain uses TRBV7-9 and TRBJ1-2; 7 bases are shared with TRBD1. The CDR3 spans 14 residues. With 5 bases clipped from V and 0 bases from J, the junction kept 3 bases outside the gene matches. Germline V gene lookup returns CDR1 SEHNR and CDR2 FQNEAQ (reference sequence). The CDR3: CASSPTGPNYGYTF. The DNA for the CDR3 is TGTGCCAGCAGCCCGACAGGGCCTAACTATGGCTACACCTTC.

The chain has TRBV5-4 and TRBJ2-7; 7 nucleotides line up with TRBD2. The CDR3 is made up of 17 amino acids. The V segment lost 2 bases and the J segment 1 base; nucleotides outside the gene matches: 12. Germline V lookup: CDR1 SGHNT, CDR2 YYREEE (reference sequence). The CDR3 here is CASSLGLEAVGSYEQYF. CDR3 coding DNA: TGTGCCAGCAGCTTAGGACTAGAGGCCGTTGGGTCCTACGAGCAGTACTTC.

The chain links TRBV27 to TRBJ2-1, with 7 positions matching TRBD1. The CDR3 runs 15 residues. CDR1 is MNHEY and CDR2 is SMNVEV in the germline V gene (reference sequence). J lost 6 bases, V lost 7 bases, and 12 bases had no gene match. The CDR3, as DNA: TGTGCCAGCAAGTGGGATCGGACAGGTTCCAATGAGCAGTTCTTC. It encodes CASKWDRTGSNEQFF.

The chain combines TRBV27 with TRBJ2-1; TRBD2 aligns across 7 bases. CDR3 length: 16 amino acids. J was trimmed by 0 bases and V by 3 bases; bases with no gene match: 5. Germline lookup yields CDR1 MNHEY and CDR2 SMNVEV (reference sequence). The CDR3 loop is CASSFLAASSYNEQFF. DNA of the CDR3: TGTGCCAGCAGTTTCCTAGCGGCTAGCTCCTACAATGAGCAGTTCTTC.

This chain uses TRBV7-3 with TRBJ2-3; TRBD2 agrees at 14 bases. J gave up 6 bases and V 4 bases, and 9 bases lay outside the gene matches. This CDR3 spans 17 amino acids. Germline CDR1 reads SGHTA; CDR2 reads FQGTGA. The CDR3 coding sequence is TGTGCCAGCAGCTCGGTAGGACTAGCGGGGGGATGGGATACGCAGTATTTT. Protein sequence: CASSSVGLAGGWDTQYF.

This clone was observed a few times. The V call is TRBV7-6, the J call TRBJ2-1; TRBD2 agrees at 8 bases. V shed 6 bases and J 5 bases; nucleotides not matched to a gene: 12. This CDR3 has 16 residues. Germline V gene sequence: CDR1 SGHVS, CDR2 FNYEAQ. This CDR3 is CASRAHSGGYDNEQFF. The CDR3 coding sequence is TGTGCCAGCAGGGCCCACAGCGGGGGTTACGACAATGAGCAGTTCTTC.

V usage is TRBV7-9 and J usage is TRBJ1-1, with D possibly being TRBD1 (6 bases). Trimming took off 5 bases at V and 8 bases at J, with 12 bases between the two ends. Germline-derived CDR1 and CDR2 are SEHNR and FQNEAQ (reference sequence). The CDR3 has 12 residues. CDR3 DNA sequence: TGTGCCAGCAGCGTTACAGGGCCCGAAGCTTTCTTT. It yields the protein CASSVTGPEAFF.

The J gene is TRBJ2-1, the V gene TRBV6-5; D not resolved. The CDR3 has 13 residues. V lost 4 bases and J 6 bases, leaving 10 bases between the germline ends. Germline CDR1 reads MNHEY; CDR2 reads SVGAGI. The CDR3 region has the DNA TGTGCCAGCAGTTCCAGTCTCTTCAATGAGCAGTTCTTC. It yields the protein CASSSSLFNEQFF.

The chain carries TRBV6-1 and TRBJ2-7; 7 positions match TRBD1. The V gene end was trimmed by 6 bases and the J gene end by 3 bases; junction bases not matched to a gene: 2. CDR1 MNHNS and CDR2 SASEGT come from the germline V gene. The length of the CDR3 is 12 residues. In DNA, the CDR3 is TGTGCCAGCAGGGGACAGTACTACGAGCAGTACTTC. This gives the protein CASRGQYYEQYF.

The chain combines TRBV6-5 with TRBJ2-7, with TRBD2 matching 10 bases. The CDR3 has 16 amino acids. CDR1 and CDR2 (germline): MNHEY, SVGAGI. With V trimmed by 2 bases and J by 5 bases, 9 bases remained unmatched. The CDR3 spells CASSYEASGSAHEQYF. In DNA form, the CDR3 reads TGTGCCAGCAGTTACGAGGCTAGCGGGAGTGCCCACGAGCAGTACTTC.

The chain is built from TRBV30 and TRBJ1-3; D gene ambiguous. CDR3 length: 13 amino acids. The ends were cut back, 6 bases at V and 8 bases at J, with 17 bases in the middle. Germline assignment: CDR1 GTSNPN and CDR2 SVGIG (reference sequence). CDR3 DNA: TGTGCCTGTTCCCGACAAGGTGTGGACACCATATATTTT. It codes for CACSRQGVDTIYF.

The chain has TRBV4-2 and TRBJ2-7; a weak D match, TRBD1 (6 bases). The length of the CDR3 is 13 residues. The germline V gene encodes CDR1 LGHNA and CDR2 YNFKEQ. V gave up 4 bases and J gave up 2 bases, with 9 bases separating them. The DNA of the CDR3 is TGTGCCAGCAGCCGCACAGGGACCTACGAGCAGTACTTC. It is translated as CASSRTGTYEQYF.

The chain links TRBV28 to TRBJ2-5; 12 nucleotides align to TRBD2. Trimming removed 6 bases from V and 5 bases from J; junction bases left unmatched: 13. The germline V gene encodes CDR1 MDHEN and CDR2 SYDVKM. The length of the CDR3 is 17 residues. The CDR3 sequence: CASRFETSGRAEETQYF. As DNA, the CDR3 is TGTGCCAGCAGATTCGAGACTAGCGGGAGAGCCGAGGAGACCCAGTACTTC.

V and J are TRBV5-1 and TRBJ2-3; 8 bases line up with TRBD2. V lost 0 bases to trimming and J lost 6 bases; unmatched junction nucleotides: 9. The CDR3 contains 16 residues. Germline-derived CDR1 and CDR2 are SGHRS and YFSETQ. CDR3 nucleotide sequence: TGCGCCAGCAGCTTGGTTCCGGACCCGGGGGGGGATACGCAGTATTTT. Its translation: CASSLVPDPGGDTQYF.

The V and J genes are TRBV19 and TRBJ2-6; 7 positions match TRBD1. This CDR3 has 15 amino acids. Germline V gene data show CDR1 as LNHDA and CDR2 as SQIVND (reference sequence). The V segment lost 4 bases and the J segment 3 bases; nucleotides outside the gene matches: 3. The CDR3 bases are TGTGCCAGTAGTAAAGGGGGCAGTGGGGCCAACGTCCTGACTTTC. Translating it yields CASSKGGSGANVLTF.

The table lists this clone with a few counts. The CDR3 protein is CAISLSTGELFF. CDR3 DNA sequence: TGTGCCATCAGTCTGTCCACCGGGGAGCTGTTTTTT. The chain has TRBV10-3 and TRBJ2-2, with D uncertain. Germline CDR1 and CDR2: ENHRY and SYGVKD. The V end lost 5 bases, the J end lost 4 bases, and 5 bases lay between the germline ends. The CDR3 contains 12 residues.

This clone showed up just a few times. The chain joins TRBV6-1 to TRBJ1-3; D is unresolved. The CDR3 is 13 residues long. V dropped 8 bases and J dropped 6 bases, with 14 bases sitting between them. Germline V gene sequence: CDR1 MNHNS, CDR2 SASEGT. CDR3 loop: CASRNRGLNTIYF. CDR3 bases: TGTGCCAGCCGCAACCGCGGGTTAAACACCATATATTTT.

This chain connects TRBV4-1 to TRBJ1-2, with D perhaps TRBD1 (6 bases). The CDR3 is 14 amino acids. Deletions cut 3 bases from V and 4 bases from J, with 12 bases between. Per germline, CDR1 MGHRA and CDR2 YSYEKL. CDR3 sequence: CASSQETGVYGYTF. The DNA of the CDR3 is TGCGCCAGCAGCCAGGAGACAGGCGTCTATGGCTACACCTTC.

This clone was seen once. The CDR3 reads CASRKRGTSGELFF. In DNA, the CDR3 is TGTGCCAGCAGGAAGAGAGGGACTAGCGGGGAGCTGTTTTTT. V usage is TRBV2 and J usage is TRBJ2-2; TRBD2 matches at 8 bases. In germline, CDR1 is SNHLY, CDR2 FYNNEI. V shed 6 bases and J 7 bases; nucleotides not matched to a gene: 7. The CDR3 totals 14 residues.

This chain joins TRBV6-5 and TRBJ1-1; D call uncertain. Germline V gene data show CDR1 as MNHEY and CDR2 as SVGAGI. Between the trimmed V and J ends, which lost 6 bases and 1 base, there was a span of 9 bases. The CDR3 contains 13 residues. CDR3 protein: CASRVAGNTEAFF. As DNA, the CDR3 is TGTGCCAGCAGAGTCGCGGGGAACACTGAAGCTTTCTTT.

The chain combines TRBV5-4 with TRBJ2-3, with TRBD2 matching over 8 bases. The germline gives CDR1 SGHNT, CDR2 YYREEE (reference sequence). Germline trimming cut 3 bases from V and 3 bases from J; bases unmatched to any gene: 9. The CDR3 runs 16 residues. CDR3 loop: CASSSGGLEGTDTQYF. In DNA, the CDR3 is TGTGCCAGCAGCTCTGGGGGACTAGAGGGTACAGATACGCAGTATTTT.

This clone was counted a single time. The J gene is TRBJ2-5, the V gene TRBV5-5, with 9 positions matching TRBD1. In germline, CDR1 is SGHKS, CDR2 YYEKEE (reference sequence). The CDR3 spans 15 residues. The V and J ends lost 4 bases and 2 bases, in that order; junction bases with no gene match: 6. The CDR3 sequence is CASSDGDREQETQYF. CDR3 sequence (DNA): TGTGCCAGCAGCGACGGGGACAGGGAACAAGAGACCCAGTACTTC.

V is TRBV2 and J is TRBJ2-5, with 7 bases that match TRBD2. The J segment lost 4 bases and the V segment lost 6 bases, leaving 11 bases of the junction unmatched. Germline CDR1 and CDR2: SNHLY and FYNNEI. This CDR3 region has 15 residues. CDR3: CASRGLRGTGETQYF. In nucleotides, the CDR3 is TGTGCCAGCAGGGGATTGCGGGGGACTGGAGAGACCCAGTACTTC.

This chain connects TRBV7-9 to TRBJ1-1; D perhaps matches TRBD1 (6 bases). The CDR3 runs to 15 residues. Trimming stripped 7 bases from V and 1 base from J, with 16 bases between. CDR1 and CDR2 (germline): SEHNR, FQNEAQ (reference sequence). The CDR3 DNA reads TGTGCCAGCACGTCGGGGGGCGTTGGGAACACTGAAGCTTTCTTT. Its translation: CASTSGGVGNTEAFF.

This clone was seen more than once but under ten times. Germline is not matched at one junction end, which may reflect a read error. The gene calls are TRBV30 and TRBJ2-7; TRBD2 is a possible D gene (5 bases). This CDR3 has 13 amino acids. Germline-derived CDR1 and CDR2 are GTSNPN and SVGIG (reference sequence). The chain's CDR3 is CAWSGTRVYGQYF. The CDR3 DNA reads TGTGCCTGGAGTGGGACGAGGGTCTACGGGCAGTACTTC.